The present T cell receptor (beta chain) was sequenced within a study of blood T cell repertoires in COVID-19. Study-wide background: The origin of the acute and convalescent COVID-19 samples was the United States, Italy and Spain. T cells, B-cell-depleted T cells, or PBMCs provided the cDNA or gDNA that served as material.

The CDR3 is 16 amino acids. Trimming stripped 1 base from V and 3 bases from J, with 14 bases between. Per germline, CDR1 MGHDK and CDR2 SYGVNS. Authors' methods: Estimation of nucleated cell counts relied on the amplification of reference gene primers. TCRdb's copy holds only in-frame clones and misses some; the assay was immunoSEQ multiplex PCR. V and J calls and clone size follow that table, whereas D and trimming were derived from the DNA. The repertoire holds 250,000 to 350,000 clones, with around 89% as singletons. The source is a woman in her sixties with acute or convalescent COVID-19. Sequenced sample: peripheral blood. This chain joins TRBV25-1 and TRBJ2-3; a possible D gene is TRBD1 (5 bases). CDR3 nucleotide sequence: TGTGCCAGCAGTGAATGGATGGACACAAGGACAGATACGCAGTATTTT. It specifies CASSEWMDTRTDTQYF.